A selection of T cell receptor beta chains follows, all from one sample in a study of T cell responses to AZD1222 COVID-19 vaccine. The assay was immunoSEQ multiplex PCR, and TCRdb's table has in-frame clones only and misses some. Of approximately 140,000 clones in the sample, around nine tenths are singletons; the top ten hold more than 0.95%. The material sequenced was peripheral blood, taken 28 days after the second AZD1222 dose. These receptor sequences come from an adult who received the AZD1222 COVID-19 vaccine. Each CDR3 is given with its conserved first and last residue. Each record gives: CDR3 length, clone size, V gene, J gene, CDR3 protein. The size of a clone is reported for some rows only, either as once, few or many, or as a class for expanded clones.

len: 15
abundance: NA
v_gene: TRBV14
j_gene: TRBJ2-7
CDR3aa: CASSLPGQGIFEQYF

len: 17
abundance: NA
v_gene: TRBV5-4
j_gene: TRBJ1-2
CDR3aa: CASSLGQVELTNYGYTF

len: 14
abundance: NA
v_gene: TRBV7-2
j_gene: TRBJ2-7
CDR3aa: CASSSVSAPYEQYF

len: 17
abundance: NA
v_gene: TRBV27
j_gene: TRBJ2-3
CDR3aa: CASSLIPSGPLGDTQYF

len: 14
abundance: NA
v_gene: TRBV5-4
j_gene: TRBJ2-7
CDR3aa: CASSLTSGSYEQYF

len: 14
abundance: NA
v_gene: TRBV5-6
j_gene: TRBJ2-7
CDR3aa: CASSLAGQVYEQYF

len: 13
abundance: NA
v_gene: TRBV18
j_gene: TRBJ1-1
CDR3aa: CASLLTANTEAFF

len: 15
abundance: NA
v_gene: TRBV6-2/TRBV6-3
j_gene: TRBJ2-1
CDR3aa: CASSSGASSYNEQFF

len: 13
abundance: NA
v_gene: TRBV29-1
j_gene: TRBJ2-1
CDR3aa: CSVADGPYNEQFF

len: 16
abundance: NA
v_gene: TRBV6-2/TRBV6-3
j_gene: TRBJ2-2
CDR3aa: CASSYPGSGNTGELFF

len: 14
abundance: NA
v_gene: TRBV7-3
j_gene: TRBJ2-3
CDR3aa: CASSLLQGGDTQYF

len: 19
abundance: NA
v_gene: TRBV7-9
j_gene: TRBJ1-6
CDR3aa: CASSPTWDRGLTNNSPLHF

len: 13
abundance: NA
v_gene: TRBV7-8
j_gene: TRBJ2-7
CDR3aa: CASSQGFSYEQYF

len: 11
abundance: few
v_gene: TRBV7-8
j_gene: TRBJ2-7
CDR3aa: CASSRGYEQYF

len: 16
abundance: NA
v_gene: TRBV18
j_gene: TRBJ1-6
CDR3aa: CASSPPNGQGGSPLHF

len: 14
abundance: NA
v_gene: TRBV13
j_gene: TRBJ1-3
CDR3aa: CASSLGSSGNTIYF

len: 11
abundance: NA
v_gene: TRBV10-2
j_gene: TRBJ2-1
CDR3aa: CASSLNNEQFF

len: 14
abundance: NA
v_gene: TRBV4-2
j_gene: TRBJ2-3
CDR3aa: CASSQGLARDTQYF

len: 16
abundance: NA
v_gene: TRBV3-1/TRBV3-2
j_gene: TRBJ2-1
CDR3aa: CASSQDLWLTYNEQFF

len: 18
abundance: NA
v_gene: TRBV9
j_gene: TRBJ1-4
CDR3aa: CASSPRGERQGWNEKLFF

len: 15
abundance: NA
v_gene: TRBV11-2
j_gene: TRBJ2-7
CDR3aa: CASSLGTAPPYEQYF

len: 13
abundance: NA
v_gene: TRBV25-1
j_gene: TRBJ1-1
CDR3aa: CASSDFGTIEAFF

len: 14
abundance: NA
v_gene: TRBV25-1
j_gene: TRBJ1-4
CDR3aa: CASSAGQGSGKLFF

len: 13
abundance: NA
v_gene: TRBV2
j_gene: TRBJ2-1
CDR3aa: CASSGDGYNEQFF

len: 13
abundance: few
v_gene: TRBV7-9
j_gene: TRBJ1-2
CDR3aa: CASSSPVSYGYTF

len: 15
abundance: NA
v_gene: TRBV5-1
j_gene: TRBJ2-5
CDR3aa: CASSLTYAGKETQYF

len: 19
abundance: NA
v_gene: TRBV19
j_gene: TRBJ2-3
CDR3aa: CASSMGRVPTTSGTDTQYF

len: 15
abundance: NA
v_gene: TRBV5-1
j_gene: TRBJ1-5
CDR3aa: CASSFNPEANQPQHF

len: 13
abundance: NA
v_gene: TRBV30
j_gene: TRBJ2-5
CDR3aa: CAWRLAGLETQYF

len: 14
abundance: NA
v_gene: TRBV11-2
j_gene: TRBJ2-1
CDR3aa: CASSLDLAGGRAFF

len: 15
abundance: NA
v_gene: TRBV2
j_gene: TRBJ1-2
CDR3aa: CASSTSGQGIYGYTF

len: 14
abundance: NA
v_gene: TRBV2
j_gene: TRBJ2-7
CDR3aa: CASSEGRGLGEQYF

len: 14
abundance: NA
v_gene: TRBV29-1
j_gene: TRBJ1-1
CDR3aa: CSVDKGGTGTEAFF

len: 12
abundance: NA
v_gene: TRBV10-3
j_gene: TRBJ1-3
CDR3aa: CAISETVNTIYF

len: 15
abundance: NA
v_gene: TRBV27
j_gene: TRBJ1-5
CDR3aa: CASRPQGYDNQPQHF

len: 12
abundance: NA
v_gene: TRBV30
j_gene: TRBJ1-5
CDR3aa: CAWSVGNQPQHF

len: 13
abundance: NA
v_gene: TRBV5-1
j_gene: TRBJ2-5
CDR3aa: CASSLGTKETQYF

len: 18
abundance: few
v_gene: TRBV5-5
j_gene: TRBJ1-5
CDR3aa: CASSTEWTGKYGNQPQHF

len: 14
abundance: NA
v_gene: TRBV7-3
j_gene: TRBJ2-1
CDR3aa: CASSLRREGRDLFF

len: 15
abundance: NA
v_gene: TRBV28
j_gene: TRBJ2-6
CDR3aa: CASSTGPSGANVLTF

len: 14
abundance: NA
v_gene: TRBV10-3
j_gene: TRBJ1-1
CDR3aa: CAIRPGAPNTEAFF

len: 14
abundance: NA
v_gene: TRBV4-2
j_gene: TRBJ1-1
CDR3aa: CASSTGLTHTEAFF

len: 16
abundance: NA
v_gene: TRBV18
j_gene: TRBJ1-5
CDR3aa: CASSPQGGNSNQPQHF

len: 14
abundance: few
v_gene: TRBV29-1
j_gene: TRBJ1-1
CDR3aa: CSVVGVGTTTEAFF

len: 16
abundance: few
v_gene: TRBV9
j_gene: TRBJ2-1
CDR3aa: CASSVAGGLPGDEQFF

len: 15
abundance: once
v_gene: TRBV5-8
j_gene: TRBJ2-2
CDR3aa: CASSNRDRSLGELFF

len: 12
abundance: NA
v_gene: TRBV19
j_gene: TRBJ1-5
CDR3aa: CASSGSNQPQHF

len: 16
abundance: NA
v_gene: TRBV7-3
j_gene: TRBJ1-1
CDR3aa: CASSLSGQALSTEAFF

len: 14
abundance: NA
v_gene: TRBV27
j_gene: TRBJ1-6
CDR3aa: CASSLTGYNSPLHF

len: 13
abundance: NA
v_gene: TRBV3-1/TRBV3-2
j_gene: TRBJ1-1
CDR3aa: CASSPRGNTEAFF

len: 12
abundance: few
v_gene: TRBV27
j_gene: TRBJ1-3
CDR3aa: CARGGGRTAIYF

len: 11
abundance: NA
v_gene: TRBV20-1
j_gene: TRBJ1-4
CDR3aa: CSASYGEKLFF

len: 13
abundance: NA
v_gene: TRBV19
j_gene: TRBJ1-2
CDR3aa: CASSKQVLYGYTF